Shown below are 11 T cell receptor beta chains from a single sample sequenced in a study of beta chain features in type 1 diabetes. The investigators reverse transcribed all of the isolated RNA, so they sequenced expressed TCRB transcripts. The data were produced by immunoSEQ multiplex PCR, yet TCRdb's version contains in-frame clones alone and is incomplete. In the table there are about 260,000 clones, about 63% of which are singletons. Sequencing input: naive CD4+ T cells from blood. These receptors came from a man aged 25-40 years in good health.

This chain uses TRBV30 with TRBJ2-7; D is uncertain. The ends were cut back, 5 bases at V and 0 bases at J, with 11 bases in the middle. The CDR3 is 13 residues long. Germline V gene lookup returns CDR1 GTSNPN and CDR2 SVGIG (reference sequence). The CDR3 region has the DNA TGTGCCTGGGGTTACGGCGACTCCTACGAGCAGTACTTC. It yields the protein CAWGYGDSYEQYF.

This clone appeared once. Different DNA sequences within this sample yield the same CDR3. V is TRBV30 and J is TRBJ2-1; tentatively, D is TRBD2 (5 bases). Germline V gene lookup returns CDR1 GTSNPN and CDR2 SVGIG (reference sequence). With 0 bases removed from V and 4 bases from J, the gap between germline ends came to 13 bases. The length of the CDR3 is 15 residues. CDR3 protein: CAWSVRSGTYNEQFF. CDR3 coding DNA: TGTGCCTGGAGTGTACGGAGCGGTACTTACAATGAGCAGTTCTTC.

The chain carries TRBV29-1 and TRBJ1-1; a weak D match, TRBD1 (6 bases). Deletions cut 4 bases from V and 4 bases from J, with 13 bases between. This CDR3 is 13 amino acids long. Germline V gene sequence: CDR1 SQVTM, CDR2 ANQGSEA. Written as DNA, the CDR3 is TGCAGCGTTGTGAGGGGGGCGGTCACTGAAGCTTTCTTT. Protein sequence: CSVVRGAVTEAFF.

V gene TRBV7-2 combines with J gene TRBJ2-5; TRBD2 matches at 9 bases. The V segment lost 3 bases and the J segment 1 base; nucleotides outside the gene matches: 6. The length of the CDR3 is 16 residues. Germline V gene sequence: CDR1 SGHTA, CDR2 FQGNSA. The CDR3 DNA reads as TGTGCCAGCAGCTTGGAGGGACTAGCCTCCCAAGAGACCCAGTACTTC. It specifies CASSLEGLASQETQYF.

The chain employs TRBV27 and TRBJ2-3; 11 nucleotides line up with TRBD2. Germline trimming cut 5 bases from V and 3 bases from J; bases unmatched to any gene: 1. Germline lookup yields CDR1 MNHEY and CDR2 SMNVEV (reference sequence). CDR3 length equals 14 residues. The CDR3 spells CASSTSGRTDTQYF. CDR3 coding DNA: TGTGCCAGCAGTACTAGCGGGAGAACAGATACGCAGTATTTT.

In its sample, this clone was seen once. The rearrangement joins TRBV7-9 to TRBJ2-7; D not certain. Germline V gives CDR1 SEHNR, CDR2 FQNEAQ (reference sequence). Trimming removed 0 bases at V and 0 bases at J, with 9 bases between. The CDR3 extends over 15 amino acids. The CDR3 loop is CASSLADVLSYEQYF. The CDR3 coding sequence is TGTGCCAGCAGCTTAGCTGACGTCCTCTCCTACGAGCAGTACTTC.

The chain joins TRBV30 to TRBJ2-5; D is unresolved. Germline V lookup: CDR1 GTSNPN, CDR2 SVGIG (reference sequence). CDR3 length: 13 residues. Trimming took 2 bases from V and 0 from J, leaving 7 bases between them. The CDR3 is CAWSLANQETQYF. The CDR3 DNA is TGTGCCTGGAGTTTAGCTAACCAAGAGACCCAGTACTTC.

This clone was picked up a small number of times. The chain carries TRBV15 and TRBJ2-3; possible D gene TRBD2, 6 bases. V shed 4 bases and J shed 0 bases, with 11 bases lying between them. Germline-derived CDR1 and CDR2 are LNHNV and YYDKDF (reference sequence). The CDR3 is made up of 15 amino acids. The CDR3 loop is CATSNTAGSTDTQYF. The CDR3 bases are TGTGCCACCAGCAACACGGCGGGGAGCACAGATACGCAGTATTTT. The complete variable domain, with remaining parts taken from reference TRBV15 and TRBJ2-3, reads DAMVIQNPRYQVTQFGKPVTLSCSQTLNHNVMYWYQQKSSQAPKLLFHYYDKDFNNEADTPDNFQSRRPNTSFCFLDIRSPGLGDTAMYLCATSNTAGSTDTQYFGPGTRLTVL.

The V call is TRBV7-2, the J call TRBJ2-3, with TRBD1 matching 9 bases. The CDR3 covers 14 residues. V was pared by 4 bases and J by 4 bases, with 3 bases of the junction left unmatched. In germline, CDR1 is SGHTA, CDR2 FQGNSA. CDR3 protein: CASSWGQGPDTQYF. In DNA, the CDR3 is TGTGCCAGCAGCTGGGGACAGGGTCCAGATACGCAGTATTTT.

This clone was picked up a small number of times. The rearrangement links TRBV28 to TRBJ2-1; 9 nucleotides align to TRBD2. CDR1 and CDR2 (germline): MDHEN, SYDVKM. Germline trimming cut 6 bases from V and 12 bases from J; bases unmatched to any gene: 3. CDR3 length equals 11 residues. CDR3 in amino acids: CASRASGMQFF. In DNA form, the CDR3 reads TGTGCCAGCAGAGCTAGCGGGATGCAGTTCTTC.

The J gene is TRBJ1-1, the V gene TRBV30; D not resolved. Deletions cut 3 bases from V and 1 base from J, with 9 bases between. The CDR3 has 13 residues. Germline V gives CDR1 GTSNPN, CDR2 SVGIG (reference sequence). DNA of the CDR3: TGTGCCTGGAGGGGAAGACCGAACACTGAAGCTTTCTTT. Amino acid sequence: CAWRGRPNTEAFF.